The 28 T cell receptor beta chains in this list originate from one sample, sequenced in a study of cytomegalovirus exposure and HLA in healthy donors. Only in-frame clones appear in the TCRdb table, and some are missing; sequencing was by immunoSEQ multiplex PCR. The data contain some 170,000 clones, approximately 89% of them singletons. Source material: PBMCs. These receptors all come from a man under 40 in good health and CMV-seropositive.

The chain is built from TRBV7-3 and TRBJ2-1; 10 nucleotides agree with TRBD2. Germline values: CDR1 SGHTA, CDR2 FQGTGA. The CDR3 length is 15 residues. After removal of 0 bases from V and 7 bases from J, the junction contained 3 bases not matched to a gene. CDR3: CASSLTTSGVNEQFF. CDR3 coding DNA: TGTGCCAGCAGCTTAACTACTAGCGGGGTAAATGAGCAGTTCTTC.

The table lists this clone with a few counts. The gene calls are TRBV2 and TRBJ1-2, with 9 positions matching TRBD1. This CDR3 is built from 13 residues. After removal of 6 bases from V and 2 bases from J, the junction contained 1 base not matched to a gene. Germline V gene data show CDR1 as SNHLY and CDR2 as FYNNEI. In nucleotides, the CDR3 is TGTGCCAGCAGGACAGGGGGGAACTATGGCTACACCTTC. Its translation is CASRTGGNYGYTF.

In nucleotides, the CDR3 is TGTGCCAGCAGCTCAGGGGGGGGCGGTCAGCCCCAGCATTTT. This encodes CASSSGGGGQPQHF. The gene calls are TRBV7-9 and TRBJ1-5; 7 bases align to TRBD1. CDR3 size: 14 residues. Unmatched junction bases numbered 6, after V lost 4 bases and J lost 6 bases. In germline, CDR1 is SEHNR, CDR2 FQNEAQ (reference sequence).

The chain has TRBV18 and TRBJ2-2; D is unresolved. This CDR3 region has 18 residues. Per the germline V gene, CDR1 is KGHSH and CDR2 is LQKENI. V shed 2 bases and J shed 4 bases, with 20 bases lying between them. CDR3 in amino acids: CASSPGPTAGLVTGELFF. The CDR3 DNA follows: TGTGCCAGCTCACCAGGGCCCACAGCCGGCCTGGTCACCGGGGAGCTGTTTTTT.

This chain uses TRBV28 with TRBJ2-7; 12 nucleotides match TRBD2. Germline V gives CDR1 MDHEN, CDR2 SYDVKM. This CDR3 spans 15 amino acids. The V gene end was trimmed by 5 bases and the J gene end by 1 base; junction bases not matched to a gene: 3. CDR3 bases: TGTGCCAGCAGTCTCCTAGCGGGGGGGTCCTACGAGCAGTACTTC. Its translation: CASSLLAGGSYEQYF.

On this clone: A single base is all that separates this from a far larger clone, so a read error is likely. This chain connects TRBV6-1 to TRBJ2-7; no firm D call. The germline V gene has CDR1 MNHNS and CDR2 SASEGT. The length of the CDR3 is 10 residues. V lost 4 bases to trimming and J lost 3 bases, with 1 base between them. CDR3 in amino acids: CASSGYEQYF. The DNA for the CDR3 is TGTGCCAGCAGTGGCTACGAGCAGTACTTC.

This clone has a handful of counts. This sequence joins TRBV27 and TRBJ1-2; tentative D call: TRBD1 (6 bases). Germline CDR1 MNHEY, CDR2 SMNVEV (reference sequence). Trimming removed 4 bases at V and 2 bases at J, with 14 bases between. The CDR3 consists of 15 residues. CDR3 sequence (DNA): TGTGCCAGCAGTTCCTACGGGGGGGCGAACTATGGCTACACCTTC. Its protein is CASSSYGGANYGYTF.

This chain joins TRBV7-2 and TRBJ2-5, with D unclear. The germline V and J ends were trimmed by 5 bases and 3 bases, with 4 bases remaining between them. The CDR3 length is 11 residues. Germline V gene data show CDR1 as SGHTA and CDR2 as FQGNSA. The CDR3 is CASSLKETQYF. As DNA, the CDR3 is TGTGCCAGCAGCCTCAAAGAGACCCAGTACTTC.

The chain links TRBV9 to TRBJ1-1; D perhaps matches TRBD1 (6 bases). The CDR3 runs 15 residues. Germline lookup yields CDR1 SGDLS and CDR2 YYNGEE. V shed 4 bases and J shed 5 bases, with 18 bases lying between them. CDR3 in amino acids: CASSRSGAGGTEAFF. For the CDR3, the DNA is TGTGCCAGCAGCCGGTCGGGGGCAGGAGGAACTGAAGCTTTCTTT.

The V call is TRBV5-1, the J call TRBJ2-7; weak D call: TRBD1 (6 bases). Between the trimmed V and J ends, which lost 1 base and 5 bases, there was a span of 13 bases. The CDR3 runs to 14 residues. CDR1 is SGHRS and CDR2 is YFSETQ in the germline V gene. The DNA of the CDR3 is TGCGCCAGCAGCTTGACAGGGTCCGCCAACGAGCAGTACTTC. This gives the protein CASSLTGSANEQYF.

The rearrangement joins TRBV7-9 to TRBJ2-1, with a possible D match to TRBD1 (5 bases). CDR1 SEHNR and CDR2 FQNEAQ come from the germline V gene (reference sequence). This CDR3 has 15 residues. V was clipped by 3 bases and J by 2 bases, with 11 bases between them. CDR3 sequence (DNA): TGTGCCAGCAGCTTTTTGACAGCCACCTACAATGAGCAGTTCTTC. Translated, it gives CASSFLTATYNEQFF.

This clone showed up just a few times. As DNA, the CDR3 is TGTGCCAGTAGGGGCTATGGCTACACCTTC. It yields the protein CASRGYGYTF. The rearrangement joins TRBV19 to TRBJ1-2, with D hard to call. Germline lookup yields CDR1 LNHDA and CDR2 SQIVND (reference sequence). The CDR3 is 10 amino acids. V was trimmed by 6 bases and J by 4 bases, leaving 3 bases between them.

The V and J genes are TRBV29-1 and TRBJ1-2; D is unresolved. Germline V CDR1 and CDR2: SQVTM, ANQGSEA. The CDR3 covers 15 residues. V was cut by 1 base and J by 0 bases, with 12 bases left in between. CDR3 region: CSVEGVGRPNYGYTF. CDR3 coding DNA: TGCAGCGTTGAAGGCGTGGGCCGGCCTAACTATGGCTACACCTTC.

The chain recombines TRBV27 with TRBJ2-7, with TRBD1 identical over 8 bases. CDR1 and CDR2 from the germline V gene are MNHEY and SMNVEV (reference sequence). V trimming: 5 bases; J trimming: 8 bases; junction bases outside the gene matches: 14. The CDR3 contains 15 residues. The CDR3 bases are TGTGCCAGCAGTGCTGCCGGGACAGGCACTAGGAAGCAGTACTTC. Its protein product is CASSAAGTGTRKQYF.

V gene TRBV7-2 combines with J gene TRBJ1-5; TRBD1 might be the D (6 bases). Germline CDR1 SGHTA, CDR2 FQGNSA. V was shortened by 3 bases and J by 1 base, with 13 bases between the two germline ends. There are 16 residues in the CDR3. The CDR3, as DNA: TGTGCCAGCAGCTTGGTTGGGGGCTACAGCAATCAGCCCCAGCATTTT. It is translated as CASSLVGGYSNQPQHF.

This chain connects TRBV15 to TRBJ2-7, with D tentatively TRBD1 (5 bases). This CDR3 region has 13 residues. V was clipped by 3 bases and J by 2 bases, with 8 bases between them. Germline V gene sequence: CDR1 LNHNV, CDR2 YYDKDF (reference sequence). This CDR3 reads CATSSGQTYEQYF. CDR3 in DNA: TGTGCCACCAGCAGCGGACAAACCTACGAGCAGTACTTC.

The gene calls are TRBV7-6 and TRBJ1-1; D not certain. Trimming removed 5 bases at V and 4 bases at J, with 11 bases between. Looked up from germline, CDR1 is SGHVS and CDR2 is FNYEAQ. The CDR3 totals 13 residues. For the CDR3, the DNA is TGTGCCAGCAGCCTTAGTGAGGGCACTGAAGCTTTCTTT. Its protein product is CASSLSEGTEAFF.

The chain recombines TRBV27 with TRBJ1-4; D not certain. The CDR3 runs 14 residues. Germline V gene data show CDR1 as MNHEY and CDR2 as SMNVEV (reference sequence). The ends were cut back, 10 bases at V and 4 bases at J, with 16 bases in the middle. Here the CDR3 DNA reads TGTGCCACGGGGAGCAGCCCTTATAATGAAAAACTGTTTTTT. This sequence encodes CATGSSPYNEKLFF.

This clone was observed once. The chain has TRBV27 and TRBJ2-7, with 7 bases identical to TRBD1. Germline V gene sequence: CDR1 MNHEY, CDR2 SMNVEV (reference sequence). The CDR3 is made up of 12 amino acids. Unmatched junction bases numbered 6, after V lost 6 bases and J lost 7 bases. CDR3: CASSRDRQEQYF. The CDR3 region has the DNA TGTGCCAGCAGCCGGGACAGACAGGAGCAGTACTTC.

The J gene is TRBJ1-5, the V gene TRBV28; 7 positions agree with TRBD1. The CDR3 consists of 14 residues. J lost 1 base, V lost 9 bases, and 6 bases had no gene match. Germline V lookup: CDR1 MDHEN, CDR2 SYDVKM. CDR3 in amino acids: CASRAGGSNQPQHF. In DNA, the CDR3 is TGTGCCAGTAGGGCAGGGGGAAGCAATCAGCCCCAGCATTTT.

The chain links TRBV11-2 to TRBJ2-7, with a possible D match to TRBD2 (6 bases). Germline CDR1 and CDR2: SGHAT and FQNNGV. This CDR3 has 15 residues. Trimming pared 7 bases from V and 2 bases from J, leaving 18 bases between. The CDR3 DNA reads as TGTGCCAGCAACGACTTAGCGGCCTTTCCCTACGAGCAGTACTTC. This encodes CASNDLAAFPYEQYF.

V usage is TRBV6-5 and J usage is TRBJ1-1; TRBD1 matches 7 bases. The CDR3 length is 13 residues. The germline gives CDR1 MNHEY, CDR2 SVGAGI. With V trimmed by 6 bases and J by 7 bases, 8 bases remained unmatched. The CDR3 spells CASRQDRANEAFF. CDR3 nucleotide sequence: TGTGCCAGCAGACAAGACAGGGCGAATGAAGCTTTCTTT.

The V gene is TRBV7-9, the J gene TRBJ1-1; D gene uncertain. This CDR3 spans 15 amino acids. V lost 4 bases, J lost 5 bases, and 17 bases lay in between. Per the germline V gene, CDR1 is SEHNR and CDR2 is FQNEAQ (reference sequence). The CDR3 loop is CASSYPLAYPTEAFF. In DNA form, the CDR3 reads TGTGCCAGCAGCTACCCTTTAGCGTACCCGACTGAAGCTTTCTTT.

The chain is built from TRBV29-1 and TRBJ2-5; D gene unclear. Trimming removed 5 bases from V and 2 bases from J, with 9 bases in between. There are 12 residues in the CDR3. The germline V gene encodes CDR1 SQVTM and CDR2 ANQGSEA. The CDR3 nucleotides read TGCAGCGTTTTTTACCGGCAAGAGACCCAGTACTTC. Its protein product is CSVFYRQETQYF.

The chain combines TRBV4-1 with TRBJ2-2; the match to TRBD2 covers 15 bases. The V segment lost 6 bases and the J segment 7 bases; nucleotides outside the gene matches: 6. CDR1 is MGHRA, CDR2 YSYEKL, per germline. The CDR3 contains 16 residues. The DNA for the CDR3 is TGCGCCAGCAGATGGACTAGCGGGAGGGCCGGCGGGGAGCTGTTTTTT. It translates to CASRWTSGRAGGELFF.

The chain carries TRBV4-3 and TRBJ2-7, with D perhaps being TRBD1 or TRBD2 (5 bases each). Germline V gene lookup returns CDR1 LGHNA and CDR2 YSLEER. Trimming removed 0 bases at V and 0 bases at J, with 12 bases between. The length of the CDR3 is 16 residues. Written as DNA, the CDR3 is TGCGCCAGCAGCCAAGATCGGTTAGGGACCTCCTACGAGCAGTACTTC. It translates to CASSQDRLGTSYEQYF.

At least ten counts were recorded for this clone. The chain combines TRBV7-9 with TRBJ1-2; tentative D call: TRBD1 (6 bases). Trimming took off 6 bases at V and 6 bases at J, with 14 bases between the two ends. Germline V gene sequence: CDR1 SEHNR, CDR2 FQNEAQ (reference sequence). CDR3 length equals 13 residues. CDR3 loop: CASSSRNRDGYTF. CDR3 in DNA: TGTGCCAGCAGTTCCCGTAACAGGGATGGCTACACCTTC.

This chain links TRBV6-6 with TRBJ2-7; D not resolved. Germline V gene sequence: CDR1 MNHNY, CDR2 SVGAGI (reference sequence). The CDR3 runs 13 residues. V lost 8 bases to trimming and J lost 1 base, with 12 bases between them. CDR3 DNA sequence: TGTGCCAGCCGGCCCCCCTCGTCCTACGAGCAGTACTTC. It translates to CASRPPSSYEQYF.